This T cell receptor (beta chain) stems from a study of CD8+ T cells in alopecia areata. The CDR3 loop spans 15 amino acids. Germline V gene lookup returns CDR1 MNHEY and CDR2 SMNVEV (reference sequence). With 3 bases removed from V and 0 bases from J, the gap between germline ends came to 8 bases. This clone has a single count. Investigators isolated RNA and reverse transcribed it into cDNA to act as the sequencing template. Clones were sequenced by immunoSEQ multiplex PCR, and TCRdb holds only the in-frame ones, with some missing. Among roughly 140,000 clones listed, 80% to 90% were seen once. Treatment noted: oral pan-JAK inhibitor, 5-10 mg twice daily.

The V call is TRBV27, the J call TRBJ2-2, with D perhaps TRBD1 (6 bases). The specimen was CD8+ T cells sorted from blood, collected at week 4, from a patient treated with tofacitinib. The sequence was collected from a human donor with alopecia areata. The CDR3 loop reads CASSFWGPNTGELFF. CDR3 in DNA: TGTGCCAGCAGTTTTTGGGGGCCGAACACCGGGGAGCTGTTTTTT.